Detailed here is one TCR beta chain. This sample is part of a study of long-term antiretroviral therapy in people with HIV. This CDR3 is built from 13 residues. Germline V CDR1 and CDR2: SQVTM, ANQGSEA. V shed 6 bases, J shed 2 bases, and the junction held 6 bases outside the gene matches. Researchers report immunoSEQ v3.0 was run at survey level. Here immunoSEQ multiplex PCR was the method, and the copy in TCRdb shows in-frame clones only, minus some. This sample has about 30,000 clones, with 80% to 90% found just once. This receptor was identified in a woman aged 25 to 39 with HIV. The specimen comprised unsorted PBMCs, sampled about 2.7 years before starting antiretroviral therapy. The chain is built from TRBV29-1 and TRBJ2-5, with 7 bases fitting TRBD1. DNA of the CDR3: TGCAGCGTCCCGACAGGGATGCAAGAGACCCAGTACTTC. Protein sequence: CSVPTGMQETQYF.